This TCR beta chain was identified during a study of memory CD4+ T cells and cytomegalovirus serostatus. Study results and limitations: Median bootstrapped AUC for CMV status was roughly 0.95 originally, less than 0.93 US-trained.

Per the original data handling: Out-of-frame sequences were removed, leaving 2 million to 2.5 million distinct TCRbeta sequences. Assay: immunoSEQ multiplex PCR; the TCRdb copy retains only in-frame clones and omits some. V, J and clone size derive from that table, while D and trimming were established from the DNA sequence. The sample records 50,000 to 60,000 clones, about four fifths being singletons. The CDR3 extends over 13 amino acids. The germline V and J ends were trimmed by 2 bases and 2 bases, with 7 bases remaining between them. Germline V gene lookup returns CDR1 SGDLS and CDR2 YYNGEE. This clone was detected only a few times. The antigen is not known. Single viable CD3+CD4+CD8-CD45RO+ cells were sorted as the memory CD4+ T cells. After thawing, CD4+ T cells were positively selected.

This receptor was obtained from an adult in good health and CMV-seropositive. The sequenced sample consisted of memory CD4+ T cells from blood. This sequence joins TRBV9 and TRBJ2-5; D may be TRBD1 or TRBD2 (5 bases each). The CDR3 protein is CASSVGGQETQYF. In nucleotides, the CDR3 is TGTGCCAGCAGCGTTGGGGGACAAGAGACCCAGTACTTC.